This is a list of T cell receptor beta chains from one sample in a study of a mutant IDH1 vaccine in newly diagnosed glioma. Produced via immunoSEQ multiplex PCR; TCRdb's table is partial and in-frame only. The table includes about 51,000 clones, more than 60% detected once. Sample: PBMCs, taken from a glioma patient treated with radiotherapy, temozolomide or both. These receptor sequences come from a woman in her forties with glioma. The CDR3 runs from the conserved cysteine through the conserved F or W. A D gene is named only where the DNA matches it firmly. Rows give clone size only sometimes, using once, few, many, or a class for an expanded clone.

NA	TRBJ1-5	TRBV6-6	15	NA	CASSLGQYSNQPQHF	TGTGCCAGCAGCCTAGGACAGTATAGCAATCAGCCCCAGCATTTT
NA	TRBJ1-3	TRBV6-5	15	NA	CASSREVFSGNTIYF	TGTGCCAGCAGTCGGGAAGTCTTCTCTGGAAACACCATATATTTT
NA	TRBJ2-1	TRBV18	15	TRBD2	CASSPGIAGTNEQFF	TGTGCCAGCTCACCGGGGATAGCGGGGACCAATGAGCAGTTCTTC
NA	TRBJ1-2	TRBV6-5	12	NA	CASSYPGHGYTF	TGTGCCAGCAGTTACCCCGGCCATGGCTACACCTTC
NA	TRBJ2-1	TRBV20-1	11	NA	CSARDEGLQFF	TGCAGTGCTAGAGATGAAGGTCTGCAGTTCTTC
NA	TRBJ1-4	TRBV7-9	12	NA	CASSSTNEKLFF	TGTGCCAGCAGCTCAACTAATGAAAAACTGTTTTTT
NA	TRBJ2-4	TRBV19	13	TRBD1	CASSRGQGNIQYF	TGTGCCAGTAGTAGGGGACAGGGGAACATTCAGTACTTC
NA	TRBJ1-6	TRBV25-1	14	NA	CASNFNRDNSPLHF	TGTGCCAGCAACTTCAACAGGGATAATTCACCCCTCCACTTT
NA	TRBJ1-5	TRBV7-2	18	NA	CASSLVVDSRGVNQPQHF	TGTGCCAGCAGCTTAGTGGTTGATAGCAGAGGGGTCAATCAGCCCCAGCATTTT
once	TRBJ1-5	TRBV5-6	15	NA	CASSLAERGAQPQHF	TGTGCCAGCAGCTTGGCCGAAAGGGGTGCTCAGCCCCAGCATTTT
NA	TRBJ1-2	TRBV19	13	TRBD1	CASILTGEHGYTF	TGTGCCAGTATCCTGACAGGGGAGCATGGCTACACCTTC
once	TRBJ2-7	TRBV29-1	13	NA	CSVGRLTGHEQYF	TGCAGCGTTGGCCGACTAACAGGCCACGAGCAGTACTTC
NA	TRBJ1-2	TRBV10-2	12	TRBD1	CASTSGTEGYTF	TGCGCCAGCACCTCCGGGACAGAAGGCTACACCTTC
NA	TRBJ2-7	TRBV11-2	16	NA	CASSLAPRVGAYEQYF	TGTGCCAGCAGCTTAGCCCCCAGGGTTGGGGCCTACGAGCAGTACTTC
NA	TRBJ1-1	TRBV19	14	NA	CARAGAGVNTEAFF	TGTGCCAGGGCGGGGGCCGGGGTGAACACTGAAGCTTTCTTT
NA	TRBJ1-5	TRBV21-1	11	NA	CAAGNGQPQHF	TGTGCCGCAGGAAATGGTCAGCCCCAGCATTTT
NA	TRBJ2-5	TRBV30	14	NA	CAWSDGGPPETQYF	TGTGCCTGGAGTGATGGGGGGCCTCCGGAGACCCAGTACTTC
NA	TRBJ2-1	TRBV11-2	14	TRBD2	CASSLVGGEGEQFF	TGTGCCAGCAGCTTAGTAGGCGGGGAGGGTGAGCAGTTCTTC
medium-sized	TRBJ1-4	TRBV15	17	TRBD1	CATSRVGQGRTNEKLFF	TGTGCCACCAGCAGAGTTGGACAGGGGCGGACTAATGAAAAACTGTTTTTT
NA	TRBJ2-1	TRBV28	17	TRBD2	CASSSTLGLAAYNEQFF	TGTGCCAGCAGTTCGACCTTGGGACTAGCGGCTTACAATGAGCAGTTCTTC
NA	TRBJ1-2	TRBV6-5	15	TRBD1	CASRPNSGTAYGYTF	TGTGCCAGCAGACCGAACTCCGGGACAGCATATGGCTACACCTTC
NA	TRBJ1-3	TRBV2	12	NA	CASSEYGHTIYF	TGTGCCAGCAGTGAATATGGGCATACCATATATTTT
NA	TRBJ1-1	TRBV5-1	17	NA	CASKGSTGFFLDTEAFF	TGCGCCAGCAAGGGGTCGACAGGTTTCTTTTTAGACACTGAAGCTTTCTTT
NA	TRBJ2-1	TRBV5-4	16	NA	CASSLRGLTGRDEQFF	TGTGCCAGCAGCTTAAGGGGGTTAACAGGGCGGGATGAGCAGTTCTTC
NA	TRBJ1-3	TRBV2	14	NA	CASSEQGSGNTIYF	TGTGCCAGCAGTGAACAGGGTTCTGGAAACACCATATATTTT
NA	TRBJ1-2	TRBV5-4	14	TRBD1	CASSHPDRGYGYTF	TGTGCCAGCAGCCACCCGGACAGGGGATATGGCTACACCTTC
NA	TRBJ1-4	TRBV19	13	NA	CASGERLNEKLFF	TGTGCCAGTGGGGAGCGGCTTAATGAAAAACTGTTTTTT
NA	TRBJ1-2	TRBV30	12	NA	CAWSVGGYGYTF	TGTGCCTGGAGTGTAGGAGGCTATGGCTACACCTTC
NA	TRBJ1-6	TRBV2	16	NA	CASSESRVSYNSPLHF	TGTGCCAGCAGTGAATCACGGGTCTCCTATAATTCACCCCTCCACTTT
NA	TRBJ1-5	TRBV30	15	TRBD1	CAWSVGAGGDQPQHF	TGTGCCTGGAGTGTAGGGGCAGGGGGTGATCAGCCCCAGCATTTT
NA	TRBJ2-7	TRBV9	17	TRBD2	CASSVSTSGAPGWEQYF	TGTGCCAGCAGCGTGTCAACTAGCGGTGCTCCGGGATGGGAGCAGTACTTC
NA	TRBJ1-4	TRBV18	15	TRBD1	CASSLRGRTNEKLFF	TGTGCCAGCTCACTCAGGGGGAGGACTAATGAAAAACTGTTTTTT
NA	TRBJ2-7	TRBV5-1	16	NA	CASSLALGGHPYEQYF	TGCGCCAGCAGCTTGGCCTTAGGAGGGCACCCCTACGAGCAGTACTTC
NA	TRBJ1-2	TRBV6-5	13	TRBD1	CASSRQGMDGYTF	TGTGCCAGCAGCCGACAGGGCATGGATGGCTACACCTTC
few	TRBJ1-2	TRBV6-5	13	TRBD1	CASSYSGDRGYTF	TGTGCCAGCAGTTACTCGGGGGACAGAGGCTACACCTTC
NA	TRBJ1-2	TRBV5-1	14	NA	CASSSRDYAYGYTF	TGCGCCAGCAGCTCCCGGGACTACGCCTATGGCTACACCTTC
NA	TRBJ1-6	TRBV5-6	16	NA	CASSLAGLSLDSPLHF	TGTGCCAGCAGCTTAGCGGGTCTCTCTTTGGATTCACCCCTCCACTTT
NA	TRBJ2-1	TRBV4-3	16	NA	CASSPGAGLSYNEQFF	TGCGCCAGCAGCCCCGGAGCGGGTCTCTCCTACAATGAGCAGTTCTTC
NA	TRBJ1-1	TRBV5-1	14	NA	CASSRGPNEPEAFF	TGCGCCAGCAGCAGAGGGCCGAACGAACCTGAAGCTTTCTTT
NA	TRBJ1-2	TRBV9	14	NA	CASSAHQGDYGYTF	TGTGCCAGCAGCGCCCACCAGGGAGACTATGGCTACACCTTC
NA	TRBJ2-5	TRBV6-5	14	TRBD1	CASRTGSSQETQYF	TGTGCCAGCAGGACAGGGAGTTCCCAAGAGACCCAGTACTTC
few	TRBJ2-7	TRBV4-1	16	TRBD1	CASSQFRTGDPYEQYF	TGCGCCAGCAGCCAATTTCGGACAGGGGACCCCTACGAGCAGTACTTC
NA	TRBJ1-1	TRBV7-8	14	NA	CASSPIGLWSEAFF	TGTGCCAGCAGCCCCATAGGGCTCTGGAGTGAAGCTTTCTTT
few	TRBJ1-6	TRBV2	15	NA	CASRFYRDANSPLHF	TGTGCCAGCAGATTTTACCGGGACGCCAATTCACCCCTCCACTTT
NA	TRBJ2-7	TRBV11-2	16	TRBD1	CASSLTNRGFTYEQYF	TGTGCCAGCAGCTTAACCAACAGGGGGTTCACCTACGAGCAGTACTTC
NA	TRBJ2-1	TRBV6-1	17	TRBD1	CASSVSTGKYPYNEQFF	TGTGCCAGCAGTGTATCGACAGGGAAATACCCCTACAATGAGCAGTTCTTC
NA	TRBJ1-2	TRBV10-3	14	NA	CAIMKGREVDGYTF	TGTGCCATCATGAAGGGTAGGGAGGTCGATGGCTACACCTTC
NA	TRBJ2-5	TRBV9	15	TRBD1	CASSREGTGQETQYF	TGTGCCAGCAGCAGAGAAGGGACAGGGCAAGAGACCCAGTACTTC
few	TRBJ1-5	TRBV6-1	15	TRBD1	CASSAGTALRQPQHF	TGTGCCAGCAGCGCCGGGACAGCCCTTCGACAGCCCCAGCATTTT
once	TRBJ1-5	TRBV4-3	14	NA	CASSQWYGDQPQHF	TGCGCCAGCAGCCAATGGTACGGGGATCAGCCCCAGCATTTT
NA	TRBJ1-2	TRBV18	14	TRBD1	CASSPRGLTYGYTF	TGTGCCAGCTCACCCAGGGGGCTCACTTATGGCTACACCTTC
few	TRBJ1-1	TRBV18	14	NA	CASSPLASEARAFF	TGTGCCAGCTCACCACTCGCGTCGGAGGCCAGAGCTTTCTTT
medium-sized	TRBJ1-5	TRBV18	17	NA	CASSPPTAVGGNQPQHF	TGTGCCAGCTCACCACCGACAGCAGTGGGGGGCAATCAGCCCCAGCATTTT
NA	TRBJ1-1	TRBV10-2	18	NA	CASSESGGGTGSNTEAFF	TGCGCCAGCAGTGAGTCGGGCGGGGGGACGGGGAGCAACACTGAAGCTTTCTTT
few	TRBJ1-1	TRBV30	14	NA	CAWSGMGQNTEAFF	TGTGCCTGGAGTGGCATGGGGCAAAACACTGAAGCTTTCTTT